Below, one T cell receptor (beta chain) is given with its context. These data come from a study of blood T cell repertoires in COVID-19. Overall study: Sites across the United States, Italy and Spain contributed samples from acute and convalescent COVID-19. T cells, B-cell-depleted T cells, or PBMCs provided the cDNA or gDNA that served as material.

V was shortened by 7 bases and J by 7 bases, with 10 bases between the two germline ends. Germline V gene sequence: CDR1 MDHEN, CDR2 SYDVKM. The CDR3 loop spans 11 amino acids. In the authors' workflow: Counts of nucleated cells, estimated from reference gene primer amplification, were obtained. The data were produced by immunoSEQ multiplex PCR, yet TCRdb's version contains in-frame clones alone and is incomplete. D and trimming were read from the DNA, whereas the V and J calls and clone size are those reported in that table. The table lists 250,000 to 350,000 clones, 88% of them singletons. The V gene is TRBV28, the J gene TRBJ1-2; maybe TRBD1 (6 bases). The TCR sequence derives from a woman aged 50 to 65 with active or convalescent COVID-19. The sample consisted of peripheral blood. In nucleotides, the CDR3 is TGTGCCAGCACGAACAGGGTTGGCTACACCTTC. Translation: CASTNRVGYTF.